Listed below are T cell receptor beta chains from one sample, sequenced in a study of glioma-infiltrating T cells after dendritic cell vaccination. Profiling relied on immunoSEQ multiplex PCR, and the TCRdb table lists in-frame clones only, not all of them. The table lists 49,000 or so clones, about 85% of them singletons, with about an eighth in the top ten. Sample: blood, taken before dendritic cell vaccination. The receptors shown here come from a human donor with glioblastoma. Each CDR3 is given with its conserved first and last residue. Each record gives: J gene, clone size, V gene, CDR3 length, D gene, CDR3 protein, CDR3 DNA. The D gene is left open where the match is weak. Clone sizes are given selectively: once, few, many, or a class where the clone is expanded.

>TRBJ1-1|NA|TRBV12-5|14|NA
CASGLGLGDTEAFF
TGTGCTAGTGGTTTGGGGCTCGGGGACACTGAAGCTTTCTTT
>TRBJ1-2|NA|TRBV5-1|17|NA
CASSLAMGGASGYGYTF
TGCGCCAGCAGCTTGGCCATGGGAGGGGCGAGCGGGTATGGCTACACCTTC
>TRBJ1-5|NA|TRBV6-5|15|TRBD1
CASSYSGDRNQPQHF
TGTGCCAGCAGTTACTCGGGGGACAGAAATCAGCCCCAGCATTTT
>TRBJ1-1|NA|TRBV29-1|12|NA
CSVDGGGSGAFF
TGCAGCGTTGATGGGGGGGGGTCCGGGGCTTTCTTT
>TRBJ1-2|few|TRBV27|15|TRBD1
CASSLSAGGYYGYTF
TGTGCCAGCAGTCTCTCGGCAGGGGGTTACTATGGCTACACCTTC
>TRBJ2-1|NA|TRBV6-6|12|NA
CASSWTEREQFF
TGTGCCAGCAGTTGGACTGAGCGTGAGCAGTTCTTC
>TRBJ1-1|once|TRBV19|13|NA
CASTYRAHTEAFF
TGTGCCAGTACCTACAGGGCGCACACTGAAGCTTTCTTT
>TRBJ2-1|once|TRBV15|16|TRBD2
CATSRELAGGLNEQFF
TGTGCCACCAGCAGAGAGCTAGCGGGAGGCTTAAATGAGCAGTTCTTC
>TRBJ1-2|NA|TRBV30|14|NA
CAWSALEGVGGYTF
TGTGCCTGGAGTGCCCTCGAGGGGGTCGGCGGCTACACCTTC
>TRBJ1-1|NA|TRBV6-5|15|NA
CASSYSTDGGTEAFF
TGTGCCAGCAGTTACTCTACCGATGGCGGCACTGAAGCTTTCTTT
>TRBJ1-2|NA|TRBV7-2|13|TRBD1
CASSLWTGSGYTF
TGTGCCAGCAGCCTATGGACAGGGAGCGGCTACACCTTC
>TRBJ1-2|NA|TRBV4-2|16|NA
CASSQDGGGAWYGYTF
TGTGCCAGCAGCCAAGATGGGGGGGGCGCTTGGTATGGCTACACCTTC
>TRBJ1-1|NA|TRBV7-9|15|TRBD1
CASSPIAGGNTEAFF
TGTGCCAGCAGCCCTATCGCAGGGGGCAACACTGAAGCTTTCTTT
>TRBJ1-6|few|TRBV4-3|16|TRBD1
CASRSGGDLTHSPLHF
TGCGCCAGCCGATCAGGGGGAGATTTAACCCATTCACCCCTCCACTTT
>TRBJ2-5|NA|TRBV10-3|15|TRBD2
CATTPSGGIQETQYF
TGTGCCACTACCCCTTCCGGGGGGATCCAAGAGACCCAGTACTTC
>TRBJ2-7|NA|TRBV12-5|13|NA
CASLEGGVHEQYF
TGTGCTAGTTTGGAGGGGGGGGTCCACGAGCAGTACTTC
>TRBJ1-4|NA|TRBV7-8|16|TRBD1
CASSPRDRGRGEKLFF
TGTGCCAGCAGCCCTCGGGACAGGGGGCGAGGAGAAAAACTGTTTTTT
>TRBJ1-1|NA|TRBV9|15|NA
CASSVEARSNTEAFF
TGTGCCAGCAGCGTAGAAGCCAGGTCGAACACTGAAGCTTTCTTT
>TRBJ2-5|NA|TRBV4-1|18|NA
CASSQDRNAWAAPETQYF
TGCGCCAGCAGCCAAGATCGGAACGCGTGGGCAGCTCCGGAGACCCAGTACTTC
>TRBJ1-1|NA|TRBV27|14|NA
CASRLRVSNTEAFF
TGTGCCAGCCGACTGCGGGTTTCGAACACTGAAGCTTTCTTT
>TRBJ1-5|few|TRBV28|16|TRBD1
CASSPGTEYSNQPQHF
TGTGCCAGCAGTCCCGGGACAGAATATAGCAATCAGCCCCAGCATTTT
>TRBJ2-5|NA|TRBV18|15|NA
CASSPRDRSRETQYF
TGTGCCAGCTCACCACGAGACAGGTCCAGGGAGACCCAGTACTTC
>TRBJ2-7|NA|TRBV5-6|13|NA
CASSLPRGNEQYF
TGTGCCAGCAGCTTGCCCAGGGGAAACGAGCAGTACTTC
>TRBJ1-1|NA|TRBV6-5|13|NA
CASSYPTGTEAFF
TGTGCCAGCAGTTATCCAACAGGGACTGAAGCTTTCTTT
>TRBJ1-3|NA|TRBV7-8|13|NA
CASSPSAGNTIYF
TGTGCCAGCAGCCCCTCAGCTGGAAACACCATATATTTT
>TRBJ2-7|NA|TRBV19|14|TRBD1
CASRMKTGAYEQYF
TGTGCCAGTAGGATGAAGACAGGGGCCTACGAGCAGTACTTC
>TRBJ1-2|NA|TRBV18|13|NA
CASSPPGGEASTF
TGTGCCAGCTCACCACCCGGAGGTGAGGCATCCACCTTC